This T cell receptor (beta chain) is from a study of CD8+CD57+ T cells in acquired aplastic anemia. Study background: The sorted CD4+ and CD8+ cells yielded an average approximately 3 ug of DNA.

Patients sequenced had flow cytometry evidence of CD8+CD57+ cell expansion. Blood samples were obtained from patients who had received no prior therapy. Details on this clonotype: Its antigen is still unknown.

General observations from the study: Comparison of patients with controls identified approximately 28 shared CD8+ CDR3 sequences.

The length of the CDR3 is 15 residues. V lost 2 bases and J lost 6, with 17 bases in between. Using genomic DNA as the template, TCR beta VDJ and CDR3 profiling was carried out. MiXCR, applied by TCRdb to the reads, yields one record per CDR3 protein. The sample consists of 180,000 or so distinct CDR3 sequences, approximately 52% of them appearing once. Material: sorted CD4+, CD8+, or CD8+CD57+ T cells (not recorded which) from PBMCs. This clonotype was obtained from a human donor with aplastic anemia. The chain employs TRBV12-3 or TRBV12-4 and TRBJ2-7, with D perhaps matching TRBD1 (7 bases). The CDR3 region has the DNA TGTGCCAGCAGTTTAAGGCAGGGGGGTAGTGGCGAGCAGTACTTC. Residues: CASSLRQGGSGEQYF.